These 12 T cell receptor beta chains were sequenced from one sample in a study of T cells after posttransplantation cyclophosphamide. Busulfan-fludarabine conditioning, marrow transplant, and cyclophosphamide on days +3 and +4 were administered. Clones were sequenced by immunoSEQ multiplex PCR, and TCRdb holds only the in-frame ones, with some missing. The sample holds under 4,000 clones, and no clone turns up only once. This specimen consisted of PBMCs, obtained 84 days after allogeneic stem cell transplant with posttransplant cyclophosphamide. The receptor source for this set is a female patient aged 40-49 years who received an allogeneic stem cell transplant from a related donor, was CMV-positive, and had no GVHD. Part of the T cell pool may stem from the graft donor.

This clone came up a few times. The V and J genes are TRBV9 and TRBJ2-5, with a weak D call TRBD2 (7 bases). Trimming removed 4 bases from V and 2 bases from J, with 18 bases in between. The CDR3 consists of 16 residues. CDR1 is SGDLS and CDR2 is YYNGEE in the germline V gene. The CDR3 region has the DNA TGTGCCAGCAGCCGCTTGGGGGAGGGACAACAAGAGACCCAGTACTTC. This translates into CASSRLGEGQQETQYF.

This clone was observed a few times. The junction departs from germline at one end; a sequencing error may be responsible. The rearrangement links TRBV13 to TRBJ2-1; 8 positions agree with TRBD2. The germline V gene has CDR1 PRHDT and CDR2 FYEKMQ (reference sequence). The CDR3 loop spans 15 amino acids. The CDR3 coding sequence is TGTGCCAGCAGTTTAGGGGCGACTAGCGAGAATGAGCAGTTCTTC. Residues: CASSLGATSENEQFF.

This clone was picked up many times. As DNA, the CDR3 is TGTGCCAGCAGCCAAACTGGGACATCCCGACGAAACTATGGCTACACCTTC. It codes for CASSQTGTSRRNYGYTF. The rearrangement uses TRBV4-2 and TRBJ1-2; TRBD1 might be the D (6 bases). CDR1 is LGHNA and CDR2 is YNFKEQ in the germline V gene. The germline V and J ends were trimmed by 2 bases and 2 bases, with 18 bases remaining between them. This CDR3 comprises 17 residues.

This clone came up a few times. The genes are TRBV7-3 and TRBJ2-2; TRBD2 matches at 8 bases. Germline V gene sequence: CDR1 SGHTA, CDR2 FQGTGA. The CDR3 runs 15 residues. The V gene end was trimmed by 6 bases and the J gene end by 6 bases; junction bases not matched to a gene: 9. The DNA for the CDR3 is TGTGCCAGCAGTTCTCCCGGGGGGGCCTCCGGGGAGCTGTTTTTT. Translated: CASSSPGGASGELFF.

This clone has ten or more counts. The gene calls are TRBV5-6 and TRBJ1-2, with D unclear. This CDR3 is 13 amino acids long. The V gene's germline CDR1 is SGHDT and CDR2 YYEEEE. V lost 4 bases, J lost 5 bases, and 12 bases lay in between. As DNA, the CDR3 is TGTGCCAGCAGCCTTAACGGACTGTATGGCTACACCTTC. Translating it yields CASSLNGLYGYTF.

Ten or more counts support this clone. The chain carries TRBV12-3 or TRBV12-4 and TRBJ1-1, with D perhaps matching TRBD1 (6 bases). The CDR3 is 13 amino acids. Trimming removed 5 bases from V and 2 bases from J, with 9 bases in between. The CDR3 sequence: CASSHRVNTEAFF. DNA of the CDR3: TGTGCCAGCAGTCACAGGGTAAACACTGAAGCTTTCTTT.

This clone occurred many times. CDR3 sequence reads: CASRTTGTGLSGELFF. The DNA for the CDR3 is TGTGCCAGTAGGACCACCGGGACAGGCCTCTCCGGGGAGCTGTTTTTT. V is TRBV19 and J is TRBJ2-2, with 8 bases that match TRBD1. The V gene's germline CDR1 is LNHDA and CDR2 SQIVND (reference sequence). The V segment lost 6 bases and the J segment 6 bases; nucleotides outside the gene matches: 12. This CDR3 comprises 16 residues.

This clone was recorded at least ten times. This chain uses TRBV27 with TRBJ2-2, with 8 bases matching TRBD1. V lost 8 bases and J lost 5; bases outside the gene matches: 1. Germline V CDR1 and CDR2: MNHEY, SMNVEV (reference sequence). CDR3 length: 12 amino acids. CDR3 bases: TGTGCCAGCCGACAGGGGACCGGGGAGCTGTTTTTT. Its translation is CASRQGTGELFF.

Ten or more counts support this clone. V gene TRBV7-2 combines with J gene TRBJ1-1, with 7 bases aligning to TRBD1. V was clipped by 5 bases and J by 4 bases; unmatched bases: 7. This CDR3 has 14 residues. The germline V gene has CDR1 SGHTA and CDR2 FQGNSA. Here the CDR3 reads CASSVDRVGTEAFF. The CDR3 DNA is TGTGCCAGCAGCGTAGACAGGGTTGGCACTGAAGCTTTCTTT.

This clone came up a few times. The rearrangement uses TRBV9 and TRBJ2-2, with D possibly matching TRBD2 (7 bases). The CDR3 contains 17 residues. Trimming took 3 bases from V and 3 from J, leaving 18 bases between them. CDR1 and CDR2 (germline): SGDLS, YYNGEE. The CDR3 region is CASSAKARGAYTGELFF. The CDR3 DNA is TGTGCCAGCAGCGCGAAAGCCCGGGGGGCTTACACCGGGGAGCTGTTTTTT.

The V and J genes are TRBV12-3 or TRBV12-4 and TRBJ2-1, with D possibly matching TRBD2 (6 bases). V lost 5 bases and J 9 bases, leaving 17 bases between the germline ends. The CDR3 loop spans 14 amino acids. The CDR3 sequence: CASSPGGASAEQFF. The CDR3 DNA reads TGTGCCAGCAGTCCCGGCGGGGCGAGCGCTGAGCAGTTCTTC.

In its sample, this clone was seen a few times. The genes are TRBV7-2 and TRBJ1-2; D might be TRBD1 (5 bases). The germline CDR1 and CDR2 sequences are SGHTA and FQGNSA. The length of the CDR3 is 14 residues. Trimming cost V 1 base and J 2 bases, with 8 bases left between them. The CDR3 bases are TGTGCCAGCAGCTTAGTAGAGGGGAACTATGGCTACACCTTC. Translating gives CASSLVEGNYGYTF.